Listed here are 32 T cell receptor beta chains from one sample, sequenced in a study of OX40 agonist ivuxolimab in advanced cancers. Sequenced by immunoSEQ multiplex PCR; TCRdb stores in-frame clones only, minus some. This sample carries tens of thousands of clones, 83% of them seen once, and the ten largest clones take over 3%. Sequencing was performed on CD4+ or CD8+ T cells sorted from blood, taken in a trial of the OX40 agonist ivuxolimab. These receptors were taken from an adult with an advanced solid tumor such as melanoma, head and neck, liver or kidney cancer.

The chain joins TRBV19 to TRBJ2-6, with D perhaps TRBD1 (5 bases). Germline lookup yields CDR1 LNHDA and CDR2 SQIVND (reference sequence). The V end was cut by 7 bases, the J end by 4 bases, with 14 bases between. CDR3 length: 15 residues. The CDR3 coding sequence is TGTGCCAGTACGGACAACCCGGCGGGGGCCAACGTCCTGACTTTC. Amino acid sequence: CASTDNPAGANVLTF.

The CDR3 sequence is CASREGTKADTQYF. The CDR3 DNA follows: TGCGCCAGCCGGGAGGGAACAAAGGCAGATACGCAGTATTTT. The V gene is TRBV10-2, the J gene TRBJ2-3, with 8 bases identical to TRBD2. The CDR3 loop spans 14 amino acids. The V gene end was trimmed by 8 bases and the J gene end by 4 bases; junction bases not matched to a gene: 8. Germline CDR1 WSHSY, CDR2 SAAADI.

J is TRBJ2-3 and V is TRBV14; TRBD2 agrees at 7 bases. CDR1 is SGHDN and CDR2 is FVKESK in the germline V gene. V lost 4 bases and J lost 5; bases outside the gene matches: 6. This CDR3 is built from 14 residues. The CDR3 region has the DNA TGTGCCAGCAGCCCACGTCCGGGGGGAGATACGCAGTATTTT. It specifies CASSPRPGGDTQYF.

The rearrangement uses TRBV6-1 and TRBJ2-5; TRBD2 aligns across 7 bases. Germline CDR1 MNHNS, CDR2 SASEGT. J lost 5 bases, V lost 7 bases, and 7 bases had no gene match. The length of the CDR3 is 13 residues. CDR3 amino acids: CASIRGSLETQYF. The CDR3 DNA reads TGTGCCAGCATCCGCGGGAGCCTGGAGACCCAGTACTTC.

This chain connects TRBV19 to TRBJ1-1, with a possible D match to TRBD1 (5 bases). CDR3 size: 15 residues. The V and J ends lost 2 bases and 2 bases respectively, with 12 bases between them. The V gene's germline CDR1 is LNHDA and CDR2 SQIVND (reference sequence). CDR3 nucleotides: TGTGCCAGTAGTATAAACGCACAGGTTAACACTGAAGCTTTCTTT. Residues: CASSINAQVNTEAFF.

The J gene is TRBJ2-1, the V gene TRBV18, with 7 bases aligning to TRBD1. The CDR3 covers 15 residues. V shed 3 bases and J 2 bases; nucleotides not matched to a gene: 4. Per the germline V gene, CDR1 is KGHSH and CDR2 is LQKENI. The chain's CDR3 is CASSPGTVAYNEQFF. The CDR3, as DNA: TGTGCCAGCTCACCTGGGACAGTAGCCTACAATGAGCAGTTCTTC. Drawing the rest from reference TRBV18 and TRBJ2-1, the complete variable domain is NAGVMQNPRHLVRRRGQEARLRCSPMKGHSHVYWYRQLPEEGLKFMVYLQKENIIDESGMPKERFSAEFPKEGPSILRIQQVVRGDSAAYFCASSPGTVAYNEQFFGPGTRLTVL.

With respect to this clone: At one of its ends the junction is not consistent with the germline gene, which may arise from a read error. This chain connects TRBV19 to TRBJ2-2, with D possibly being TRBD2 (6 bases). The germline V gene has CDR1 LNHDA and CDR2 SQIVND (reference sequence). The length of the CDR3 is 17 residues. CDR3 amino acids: CASTRDQIGAGTGGLFF. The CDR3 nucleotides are TGTGCCAGCACCCGGGACCAAATTGGGGCGGGTACCGGGGGGCTGTTTTTT.

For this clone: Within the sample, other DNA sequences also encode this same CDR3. CDR3 sequence: CASSIPYQPQHF. The DNA of the CDR3 is TGTGCCAGTAGTATCCCGTATCAGCCCCAGCATTTT. This chain uses TRBV19 with TRBJ1-5; unclear D gene. The germline V gene has CDR1 LNHDA and CDR2 SQIVND (reference sequence). V lost 3 bases, J lost 5 bases, and 5 bases lay in between. CDR3 size: 12 residues.

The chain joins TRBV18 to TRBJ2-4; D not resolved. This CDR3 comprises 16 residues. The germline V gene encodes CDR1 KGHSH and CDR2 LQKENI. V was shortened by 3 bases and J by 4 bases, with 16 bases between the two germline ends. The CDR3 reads CASSPMPLTKKNIQYF. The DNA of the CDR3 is TGTGCCAGCTCACCGATGCCCCTAACCAAGAAAAACATTCAGTACTTC.

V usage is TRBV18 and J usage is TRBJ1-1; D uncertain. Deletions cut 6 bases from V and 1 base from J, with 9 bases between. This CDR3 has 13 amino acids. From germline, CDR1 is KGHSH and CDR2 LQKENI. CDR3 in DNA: TGTGCCAGCTCCTTTGTAGAGAACACTGAAGCTTTCTTT. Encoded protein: CASSFVENTEAFF.

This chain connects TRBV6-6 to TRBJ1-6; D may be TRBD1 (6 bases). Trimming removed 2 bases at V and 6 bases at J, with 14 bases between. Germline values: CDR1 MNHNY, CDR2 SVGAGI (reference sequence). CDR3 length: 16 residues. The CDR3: CASSYGRGNSNSPLHF. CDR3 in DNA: TGTGCCAGCAGTTACGGTAGGGGGAACAGTAATTCACCCCTCCACTTT.

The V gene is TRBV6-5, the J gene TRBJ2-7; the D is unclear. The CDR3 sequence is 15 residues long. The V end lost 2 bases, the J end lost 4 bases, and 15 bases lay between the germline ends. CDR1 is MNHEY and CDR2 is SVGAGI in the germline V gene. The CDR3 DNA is TGTGCCAGCAGTTACCGGACCCCTCAGCTTTACGAGCAGTACTTC. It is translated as CASSYRTPQLYEQYF.

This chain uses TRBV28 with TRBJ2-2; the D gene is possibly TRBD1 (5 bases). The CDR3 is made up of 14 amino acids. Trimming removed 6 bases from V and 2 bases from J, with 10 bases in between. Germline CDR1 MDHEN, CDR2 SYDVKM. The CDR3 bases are TGTGCCAGCAGGCAGGGTGCCAACACCGGGGAGCTGTTTTTT. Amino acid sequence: CASRQGANTGELFF.

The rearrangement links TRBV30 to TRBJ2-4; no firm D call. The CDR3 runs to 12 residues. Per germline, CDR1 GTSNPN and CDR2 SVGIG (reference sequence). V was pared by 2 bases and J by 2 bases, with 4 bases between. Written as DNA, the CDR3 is TGTGCCTGGAGTCTGACCAAAAACATTCAGTACTTC. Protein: CAWSLTKNIQYF.

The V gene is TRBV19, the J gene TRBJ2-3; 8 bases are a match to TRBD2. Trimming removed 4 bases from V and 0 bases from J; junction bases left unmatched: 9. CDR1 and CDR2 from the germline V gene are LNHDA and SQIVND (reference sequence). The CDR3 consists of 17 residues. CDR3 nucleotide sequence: TGTGCCAGTAGTAATCGTGGATTAGCGGGAAGCACAGATACGCAGTATTTT. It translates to CASSNRGLAGSTDTQYF. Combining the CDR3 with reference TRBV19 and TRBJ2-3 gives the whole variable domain DGGITQSPKYLFRKEGQNVTLSCEQNLNHDAMYWYRQDPGQGLRLIYYSQIVNDFQKGDIAEGYSVSREKKESFPLTVTSAQKNPTAFYLCASSNRGLAGSTDTQYFGPGTRLTVL.

CDR3 loop: CASSLPGELFF. As DNA, the CDR3 is TGTGCCAGCAGCTTGCCCGGGGAGCTGTTTTTT. This chain uses TRBV7-9 with TRBJ2-2; D not certain. Germline CDR1 SEHNR, CDR2 FQNEAQ (reference sequence). Trimming took 3 bases from V and 6 from J, leaving 2 bases between them. The CDR3 has 11 amino acids.

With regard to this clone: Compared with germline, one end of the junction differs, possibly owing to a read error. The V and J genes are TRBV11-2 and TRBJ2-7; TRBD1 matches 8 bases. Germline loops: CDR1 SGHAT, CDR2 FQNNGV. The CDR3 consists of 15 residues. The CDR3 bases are TGTGCCAGCAGCATAGACAGGGGTGTTCGGAACGAGCAGTACTTC. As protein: CASSIDRGVRNEQYF.

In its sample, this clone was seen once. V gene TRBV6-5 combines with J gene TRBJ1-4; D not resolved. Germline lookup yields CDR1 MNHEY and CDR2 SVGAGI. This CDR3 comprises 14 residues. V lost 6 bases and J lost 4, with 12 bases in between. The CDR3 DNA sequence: TGTGCCAGCAGCCCGGAAGGGAGTAATGAAAAACTGTTTTTT. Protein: CASSPEGSNEKLFF.

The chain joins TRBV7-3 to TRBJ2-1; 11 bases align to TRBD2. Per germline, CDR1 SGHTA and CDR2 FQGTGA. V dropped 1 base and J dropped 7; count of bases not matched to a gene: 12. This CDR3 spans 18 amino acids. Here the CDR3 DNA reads TGTGCCAGCAGCTTAATGGCTAGCGGGAGGTTATTGTTGAATGAGCAGTTCTTC. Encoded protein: CASSLMASGRLLLNEQFF.

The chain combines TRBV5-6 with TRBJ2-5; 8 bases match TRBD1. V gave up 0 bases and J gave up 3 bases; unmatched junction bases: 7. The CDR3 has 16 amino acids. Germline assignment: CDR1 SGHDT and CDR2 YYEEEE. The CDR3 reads CASSLGGKTGEETQYF. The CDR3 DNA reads TGTGCCAGCAGCTTGGGCGGTAAGACAGGGGAAGAGACCCAGTACTTC. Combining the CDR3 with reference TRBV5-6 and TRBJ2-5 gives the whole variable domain DAGVTQSPTHLIKTRGQQVTLRCSPKSGHDTVSWYQQALGQGPQFIFQYYEEEERQRGNFPDRFSGHQFPNYSSELNVNALLLGDSALYLCASSLGGKTGEETQYFGPGTRLLVL.

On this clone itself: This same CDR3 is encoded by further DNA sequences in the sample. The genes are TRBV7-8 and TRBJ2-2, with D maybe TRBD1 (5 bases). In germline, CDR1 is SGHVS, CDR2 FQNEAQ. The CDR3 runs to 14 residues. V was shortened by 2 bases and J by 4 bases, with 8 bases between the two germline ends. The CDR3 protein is CASSLRRGTGELFF. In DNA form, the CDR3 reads TGTGCCAGCAGCTTAAGAAGGGGCACCGGGGAGCTGTTTTTT.

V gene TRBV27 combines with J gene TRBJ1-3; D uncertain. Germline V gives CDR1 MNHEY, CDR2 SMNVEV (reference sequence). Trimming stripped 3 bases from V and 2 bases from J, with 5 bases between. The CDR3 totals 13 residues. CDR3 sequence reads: CASSFNAGNTIYF. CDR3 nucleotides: TGTGCCAGCAGTTTCAATGCTGGAAACACCATATATTTT.

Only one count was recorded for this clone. The DNA for the CDR3 is TGTGCCTGGGGGAAGGGGAGTTACGAGCAGTACTTC. As protein: CAWGKGSYEQYF. The V and J genes are TRBV30 and TRBJ2-7; the D call may be TRBD1 or TRBD2 (5 bases each). Looked up from germline, CDR1 is GTSNPN and CDR2 is SVGIG (reference sequence). The CDR3 consists of 12 residues. The V and J ends lost 5 bases and 4 bases respectively, with 12 bases between them.

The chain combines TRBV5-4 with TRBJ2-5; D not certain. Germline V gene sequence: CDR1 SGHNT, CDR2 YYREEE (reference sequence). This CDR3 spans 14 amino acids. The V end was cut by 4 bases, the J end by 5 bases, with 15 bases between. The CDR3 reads CASSPSTRWETQYF. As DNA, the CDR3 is TGTGCCAGCAGCCCATCCACCAGGTGGGAGACCCAGTACTTC.

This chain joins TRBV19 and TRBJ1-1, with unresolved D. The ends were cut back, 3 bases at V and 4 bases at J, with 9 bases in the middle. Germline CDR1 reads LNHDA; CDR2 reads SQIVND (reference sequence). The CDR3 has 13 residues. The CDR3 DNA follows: TGTGCCAGTAGTATGGGCCGAGGCACTGAAGCTTTCTTT. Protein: CASSMGRGTEAFF.

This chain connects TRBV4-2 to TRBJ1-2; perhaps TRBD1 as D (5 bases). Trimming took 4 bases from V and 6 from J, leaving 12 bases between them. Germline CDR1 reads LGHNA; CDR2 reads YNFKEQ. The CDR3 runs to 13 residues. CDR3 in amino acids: CASSPQRGDGYTF. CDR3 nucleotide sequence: TGTGCCAGCAGCCCCCAACGAGGGGATGGCTACACCTTC.

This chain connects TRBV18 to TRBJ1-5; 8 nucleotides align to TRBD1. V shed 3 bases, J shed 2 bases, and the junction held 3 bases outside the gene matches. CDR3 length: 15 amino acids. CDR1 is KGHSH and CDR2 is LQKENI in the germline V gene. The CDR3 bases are TGTGCCAGCTCACCGACGGGACAGGGCAATCAGCCCCAGCATTTT. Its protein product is CASSPTGQGNQPQHF.

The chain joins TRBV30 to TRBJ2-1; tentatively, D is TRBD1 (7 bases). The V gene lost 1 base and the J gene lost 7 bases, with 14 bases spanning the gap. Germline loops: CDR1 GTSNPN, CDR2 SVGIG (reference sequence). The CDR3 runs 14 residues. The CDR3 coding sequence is TGTGCCTGGAGTGCAGGGGGGAGTTCGAATGAGCAGTTCTTC. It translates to CAWSAGGSSNEQFF. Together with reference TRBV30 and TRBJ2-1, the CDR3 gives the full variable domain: SQTIHQWPATLVQPVGSPLSLECTVEGTSNPNLYWYRQAAGRGLQLLFYSVGIGQISSEVPQNLSASRPQDRQFILSSKKLLLSDSGFYLCAWSAGGSSNEQFFGPGTRLTVL.

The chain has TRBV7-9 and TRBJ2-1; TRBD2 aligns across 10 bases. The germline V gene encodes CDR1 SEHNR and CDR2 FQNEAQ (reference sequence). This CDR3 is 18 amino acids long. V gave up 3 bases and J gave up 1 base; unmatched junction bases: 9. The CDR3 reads CASSFLFGTSESYNEQFF. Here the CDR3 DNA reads TGTGCCAGCAGCTTTCTGTTTGGGACTAGCGAGTCCTACAATGAGCAGTTCTTC.

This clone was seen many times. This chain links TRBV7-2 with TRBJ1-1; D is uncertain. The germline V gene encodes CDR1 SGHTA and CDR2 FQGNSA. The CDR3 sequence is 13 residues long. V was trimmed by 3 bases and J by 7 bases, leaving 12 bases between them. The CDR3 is CASSFESSSEAFF. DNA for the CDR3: TGTGCCAGCAGCTTCGAGTCCTCGAGTGAAGCTTTCTTT.

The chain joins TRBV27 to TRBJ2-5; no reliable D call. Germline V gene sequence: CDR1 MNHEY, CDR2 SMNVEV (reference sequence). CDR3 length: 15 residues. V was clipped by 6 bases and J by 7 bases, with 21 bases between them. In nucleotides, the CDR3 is TGTGCCAGCAGCCCTACGTGGCTACAAAGAGGGACCCAGTACTTC. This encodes CASSPTWLQRGTQYF.

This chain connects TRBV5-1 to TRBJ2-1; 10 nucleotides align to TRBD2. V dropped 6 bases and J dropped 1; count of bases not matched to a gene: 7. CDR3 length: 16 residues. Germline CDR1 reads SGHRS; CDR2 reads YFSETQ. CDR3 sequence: CASTDTSGISYNEQFF. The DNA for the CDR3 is TGCGCCAGCACCGACACTAGCGGGATTTCCTACAATGAGCAGTTCTTC.